Listed below are T cell receptor beta chains from one sample, sequenced in a study of T cell responses to AZD1222 COVID-19 vaccine. Generated by immunoSEQ multiplex PCR, the TCRdb table keeps only in-frame clones and is missing some. The table lists roughly 80,000 clones, about 91% of them singletons. Here the sequenced sample was peripheral blood, taken 28 days after the second AZD1222 dose. The receptors were gathered from an adult who received the AZD1222 COVID-19 vaccine. CDR3s include the opening cysteine and the closing phenylalanine or tryptophan. D genes are given only for firm matches. Expanded clones are given a class, and other clones once, few, many or no size at all.

V: TRBV3-1/TRBV3-2
size: -
D: -
J: TRBJ2-7
CDR3: CASSQGLSGEQYF
DNA: TGTGCCAGCAGCCAGGGGCTCTCCGGTGAGCAGTACTTC

V: TRBV27
size: -
D: -
J: TRBJ1-2
CDR3: CASSFQDGIYGYTF
DNA: TGTGCCAGCAGTTTTCAGGACGGTATCTATGGCTACACCTTC

V: TRBV28
size: -
D: TRBD2
J: TRBJ2-7
CDR3: CASSSPGTRPYEQYF
DNA: TGTGCCAGCAGTTCCCCCGGGACTAGACCTTACGAGCAGTACTTC

V: TRBV7-2
size: once
D: -
J: TRBJ2-7
CDR3: CASSPQGWGEQYF
DNA: TGTGCCAGCAGCCCCCAGGGGTGGGGGGAGCAGTACTTC

V: TRBV7-8
size: -
D: -
J: TRBJ1-5
CDR3: CASSSETGKIGPQHF
DNA: TGTGCCAGCAGCTCTGAAACAGGGAAGATTGGGCCCCAGCATTTT

V: TRBV19
size: -
D: TRBD1
J: TRBJ2-5
CDR3: CASSILGTGIIETQYF
DNA: TGTGCCAGTAGTATTTTGGGGACAGGGATCATAGAGACCCAGTACTTC

V: TRBV11-2
size: -
D: -
J: TRBJ2-7
CDR3: CASSLRGYF
DNA: TGTGCCAGCAGCCTGAGGGGGTACTTC

V: TRBV4-1
size: few
D: TRBD2
J: TRBJ2-3
CDR3: CASSQRGLAGKPVSGTDTQYF
DNA: TGCGCCAGCAGCCAACGCGGACTAGCGGGGAAACCGGTATCTGGCACAGATACGCAGTATTTT

V: TRBV7-3
size: -
D: TRBD2
J: TRBJ2-3
CDR3: CASSGGTTDTQYF
DNA: TGTGCCAGCTCGGGAGGCACCACAGATACGCAGTATTTT

V: TRBV6-5
size: -
D: -
J: TRBJ1-1
CDR3: CASSRGSEAFF
DNA: TGTGCCAGCAGTCGGGGGTCTGAAGCTTTCTTT

V: TRBV10-3
size: -
D: TRBD1
J: TRBJ2-7
CDR3: CAISPGQGAYEQYF
DNA: TGTGCCATCAGTCCCGGACAGGGGGCCTACGAGCAGTACTTC

V: TRBV7-9
size: -
D: -
J: TRBJ1-5
CDR3: CASSYTLGALNQPQHF
DNA: TGTGCCAGCAGCTATACGCTGGGGGCCCTCAATCAGCCCCAGCATTTT

V: TRBV12-3/TRBV12-4
size: -
D: -
J: TRBJ1-1
CDR3: CASSLRDGDEAFF
DNA: TGTGCCAGCAGCCTAAGGGACGGAGATGAAGCTTTCTTT

V: TRBV6-5
size: -
D: -
J: TRBJ2-3
CDR3: CASTPGTSTDTQYF
DNA: TGTGCCAGCACCCCCGGGACAAGCACAGATACGCAGTATTTT

V: TRBV28
size: -
D: -
J: TRBJ1-1
CDR3: CATRDGNTEAFF
DNA: TGTGCCACCCGAGACGGGAACACTGAAGCTTTCTTT

V: TRBV19
size: -
D: TRBD1
J: TRBJ1-5
CDR3: CASTGQVENQPQHF
DNA: TGTGCCAGCACGGGACAGGTCGAAAATCAGCCCCAGCATTTT

V: TRBV19
size: -
D: TRBD1
J: TRBJ1-5
CDR3: CASSSDRASNQPQHF
DNA: TGTGCCAGTAGTTCTGACAGGGCGAGCAATCAGCCCCAGCATTTT

V: TRBV28
size: -
D: -
J: TRBJ1-4
CDR3: CASRVTNEKLFF
DNA: TGTGCCAGCAGGGTAACTAATGAAAAACTGTTTTTT

V: TRBV20-1
size: -
D: -
J: TRBJ2-1
CDR3: CSAREDDEQFF
DNA: TGCAGTGCTAGAGAGGACGATGAGCAGTTCTTC

V: TRBV15
size: -
D: -
J: TRBJ1-2
CDR3: CATSRDLQNYGYTF
DNA: TGTGCCACCAGCAGAGATCTACAGAACTATGGCTACACCTTC

V: TRBV24-1
size: -
D: TRBD1
J: TRBJ2-5
CDR3: CATRLTGAETQYF
DNA: TGTGCCACTCGCCTGACAGGGGCAGAGACCCAGTACTTC

V: TRBV5-4
size: once
D: -
J: TRBJ2-3
CDR3: CASSLRLATSTDTQYF
DNA: TGTGCCAGCAGCTTGAGGCTAGCGACTAGCACAGATACGCAGTATTTT

V: TRBV29-1
size: -
D: -
J: TRBJ1-5
CDR3: CSAGQPNQPQHF
DNA: TGCAGCGCTGGACAGCCCAATCAGCCCCAGCATTTT

V: TRBV7-3
size: -
D: TRBD1
J: TRBJ1-1
CDR3: CASSRRTGSNTEAFF
DNA: TGTGCCAGCAGCCGGCGGACAGGGTCGAACACTGAAGCTTTCTTT

V: TRBV9
size: -
D: -
J: TRBJ1-4
CDR3: CASSVGDTTNEKLFF
DNA: TGTGCCAGCAGCGTAGGGGATACAACTAATGAAAAACTGTTTTTT

V: TRBV28
size: -
D: -
J: TRBJ1-1
CDR3: CASRRGEAFF
DNA: TGTGCCAGCAGGCGAGGGGAAGCTTTCTTT

V: TRBV2
size: -
D: TRBD2
J: TRBJ2-1
CDR3: CASSVSSGIYNEQFF
DNA: TGTGCCAGCAGTGTCTCTAGCGGGATCTACAATGAGCAGTTCTTC

V: TRBV5-5
size: few
D: -
J: TRBJ1-2
CDR3: CASSLGWFGDYGYTF
DNA: TGTGCCAGCAGCTTGGGTTGGTTCGGGGACTATGGCTACACCTTC

V: TRBV6-9
size: -
D: TRBD2
J: TRBJ2-5
CDR3: CASSYYGRGETQYF
DNA: TGTGCCAGCAGTTACTACGGGAGGGGGGAGACCCAGTACTTC